A single sample gave rise to the 13 T cell receptor beta chains below, sequenced in a study of T cells in Graves' hyperthyroidism and ophthalmopathy. Amplification targeted TCR beta CDR3 regions from RNA transcripts. HTBI primers were employed in a first-round RT-PCR of the TCR CDR3. MiXCR, applied by TCRdb to the multiplex PCR reads, yields one record per CDR3 protein. Among about 380,000 distinct CDR3 sequences listed, approximately 18% were seen once. The sample consisted of blood. Source of these receptors: a man aged 18-30 years with Graves' ophthalmopathy.

This clonotype was picked up many times. This chain connects TRBV7-9 to TRBJ2-3; tentative D call: TRBD2 (5 bases). The germline V gene has CDR1 SEHNR and CDR2 FQNEAQ (reference sequence). The CDR3 loop spans 14 amino acids. V lost 0 bases and J 4 bases, leaving 8 bases between the germline ends. The CDR3 bases are TGTGCCAGCAGCTTAGCCCAGGAGGCAGATACGCAGTATTTT. Encoded protein: CASSLAQEADTQYF. Filled out from reference TRBV7-9 and TRBJ2-3, the complete variable domain reads DTGVSQNPRHKITKRGQNVTFRCDPISEHNRLYWYRQTLGQGPEFLTYFQNEAQLEKSRLLSDRFSAERPKGSFSTLEIQRTEQGDSAMYLCASSLAQEADTQYFGPGTRLTVL.

This clonotype has ten or more counts. This chain uses TRBV6-5 with TRBJ1-2; TRBD1 matches 9 bases. The CDR3 is 13 residues long. J was trimmed by 6 bases and V by 2 bases; bases with no gene match: 1. Germline CDR1 and CDR2: MNHEY and SVGAGI. The CDR3, as DNA: TGTGCCAGCAGTTACCGGACAGGGGATGGCTACACCTTC. Translating it yields CASSYRTGDGYTF.

This clonotype appeared many times. The V and J genes are TRBV5-1 and TRBJ1-1; D is ambiguous. Germline values: CDR1 SGHRS, CDR2 YFSETQ. The CDR3 consists of 12 residues. V lost 0 bases and J 7 bases, leaving 7 bases between the germline ends. The CDR3 nucleotides are TGCGCCAGCAGCTTGGACGGAATTGAAGCTTTCTTT. Residues: CASSLDGIEAFF.

The V call is TRBV20-1, the J call TRBJ2-3; D unresolved. Germline V lookup: CDR1 DFQATT, CDR2 SNEGSKA (reference sequence). The CDR3 totals 15 residues. Trimming pared 6 bases from V and 6 bases from J, leaving 22 bases between. The CDR3 sequence: CSATSEQSNSDTQYF. CDR3 in DNA: TGCAGTGCCACCTCCGAACAGTCAAACTCTGATACGCAGTATTTT.

At least ten counts were recorded for this clonotype. The genes are TRBV7-2 and TRBJ2-1, with 7 bases that match TRBD1. The CDR3 contains 13 residues. J lost 10 bases, V lost 5 bases, and 8 bases had no gene match. Germline V gene sequence: CDR1 SGHTA, CDR2 FQGNSA. Written as DNA, the CDR3 is TGTGCCAGCAGCAAACCGGGACAGCTAGAGCAGTTCTTC. It yields the protein CASSKPGQLEQFF.

This clonotype was counted many times. The chain recombines TRBV27 with TRBJ1-1; D gene unclear. The CDR3 length is 11 residues. V was trimmed by 8 bases and J by 3 bases, leaving 7 bases between them. Germline CDR1 reads MNHEY; CDR2 reads SMNVEV (reference sequence). Here the CDR3 DNA reads TGTGCCAGCGGTAGGGACACTGAAGCTTTCTTT. As protein: CASGRDTEAFF.

The gene calls are TRBV5-6 and TRBJ2-5; D is possibly TRBD2 (6 bases). The CDR3 is 13 amino acids. Trimming pared 3 bases from V and 4 bases from J, leaving 10 bases between. Germline loops: CDR1 SGHDT, CDR2 YYEEEE. For the CDR3, the DNA is TGTGCCAGCAGCTCCGCCGGGGGAGAGACCCAGTACTTC. Its translation: CASSSAGGETQYF.

V and J are TRBV9 and TRBJ1-4; no reliable D call. With 0 bases removed from V and 10 bases from J, the gap between germline ends came to 7 bases. The length of the CDR3 is 12 residues. Germline CDR1 is SGDLS and CDR2 is YYNGEE. The CDR3 sequence is CASSVEGVKLFF. The CDR3 DNA is TGTGCCAGCAGCGTAGAAGGTGTAAAACTGTTTTTT.

V is TRBV10-3 and J is TRBJ1-2, with D maybe TRBD1 (6 bases). Germline V CDR1 and CDR2: ENHRY, SYGVKD. The CDR3 spans 14 residues. The V and J ends lost 3 bases and 4 bases respectively, with 12 bases between them. The CDR3 DNA reads TGTGCCATCAGTGACGGGACAAATTCCTATGGCTACACCTTC. Amino acid sequence: CAISDGTNSYGYTF.

The genes are TRBV7-2 and TRBJ1-1, with D maybe TRBD1 (6 bases). Deletions cut 0 bases from V and 4 bases from J, with 15 bases between. From germline, CDR1 is SGHTA and CDR2 FQGNSA. There are 16 residues in the CDR3. The CDR3 loop is CASSLALAGAGTEAFF. CDR3 bases: TGTGCCAGCAGCTTAGCGTTGGCAGGGGCGGGCACTGAAGCTTTCTTT.

This clonotype was picked up many times. The genes are TRBV6-1 and TRBJ1-1; D remains ambiguous. With 2 bases removed from V and 4 bases from J, the gap between germline ends came to 11 bases. CDR1 and CDR2 (germline): MNHNS, SASEGT. The CDR3 extends over 14 amino acids. The CDR3 DNA follows: TGTGCCAGCAGTGAATCCCATTGGGGCACTGAAGCTTTCTTT. Translating gives CASSESHWGTEAFF.

This clonotype was seen repeatedly, ten times or more. The chain is built from TRBV5-5 and TRBJ2-1; 10 nucleotides agree with TRBD2. Germline lookup yields CDR1 SGHKS and CDR2 YYEKEE (reference sequence). The ends lost 0 bases at V and 6 bases at J; junction bases unmatched: 6. The CDR3 is 16 amino acids. CDR3: CASSLEWTSGFNEQFF. The CDR3 region has the DNA TGTGCCAGCAGCTTGGAGTGGACTAGCGGATTCAATGAGCAGTTCTTC.

The J gene is TRBJ1-4, the V gene TRBV12-3 or TRBV12-4, with 8 bases fitting TRBD1. The J segment lost 5 bases and the V segment lost 6 bases, leaving 14 bases of the junction unmatched. This CDR3 contains 17 residues. CDR3: CASRWADRGSYNEKLFF. The CDR3 region has the DNA TGTGCCAGCAGATGGGCAGACAGGGGCTCCTACAATGAAAAACTGTTTTTT.